This TCR beta chain was captured in a study of blood T cell repertoires in COVID-19. At the level of the study: Researchers got acute and convalescent COVID-19 samples from the United States, Italy and Spain.

Assay: immunoSEQ multiplex PCR; the TCRdb copy retains only in-frame clones and omits some. The sample holds some 180,000 clones; 84% are singletons and the top ten take more than 3%. This CDR3 has 11 residues. CDR1 is SGHAT, CDR2 FQNNGV, per germline. The V gene lost 5 bases and the J gene lost 4 bases, with 6 bases spanning the gap. This clone was observed a few times. Participant-reported clinical history was the basis for cohort assignment. The V call is TRBV11-2, the J call TRBJ2-7; D is unclear. The receptor's source is a woman aged 30 to 39 who had been exposed to COVID-19. The sequenced sample consisted of PBMCs or T cells enriched from blood (not recorded which). The DNA of the CDR3 is TGTGCCAGCAGCCCACTATACGAGCAGTACTTC. This translates into CASSPLYEQYF.